These 7 T cell receptor beta chains share one sample of origin, sequenced in a study of T cell responses to AZD1222 COVID-19 vaccine. Method: immunoSEQ multiplex PCR; TCRdb's copy keeps in-frame clones and lacks some. The sample includes approximately 52,000 clones, roughly 87% of them seen just once. The sample was peripheral blood, taken 28 days after the second AZD1222 dose. Receptors were obtained from an adult who received the AZD1222 COVID-19 vaccine.

This clone was found a few times. V is TRBV6-1 and J is TRBJ2-7; 10 bases align to TRBD1. The CDR3 length is 16 residues. The junction had 8 bases not matched to a gene; V was cut back by 4 bases and J by 2 bases. Germline CDR1 is MNHNS and CDR2 is SASEGT. CDR3 coding DNA: TGTGCCAGCAGTGGGGGATCCGGGACAGGGGCCTACGAGCAGTACTTC. This codes for CASSGGSGTGAYEQYF.

J is TRBJ1-1 and V is TRBV19, with TRBD1 matching over 9 bases. Per germline, CDR1 LNHDA and CDR2 SQIVND (reference sequence). The V and J ends lost 2 bases and 5 bases, in that order; junction bases with no gene match: 9. CDR3 length: 16 residues. This chain's CDR3 is CASSILSGQGRTEAFF. DNA of the CDR3: TGTGCCAGTAGTATACTTTCCGGACAGGGGAGAACTGAAGCTTTCTTT.

The chain couples TRBV6-6 to TRBJ1-1, with D uncertain. The germline V gene encodes CDR1 MNHNY and CDR2 SVGAGI (reference sequence). V was cut by 8 bases and J by 4 bases, with 8 bases left in between. The CDR3 loop spans 11 amino acids. The CDR3 DNA is TGTGCCAGCGGCCAAGGCACTGAAGCTTTCTTT. It translates to CASGQGTEAFF.

This clone has a single count. The rearrangement joins TRBV27 to TRBJ2-7; 10 bases agree with TRBD2. This CDR3 spans 16 amino acids. Germline CDR1 MNHEY, CDR2 SMNVEV (reference sequence). V trimming: 0 bases; J trimming: 4 bases; junction bases outside the gene matches: 6. The CDR3 region has the DNA TGTGCCAGCAGTTTATCGGCTAGCGGGAGCTCTTACGAGCAGTACTTC. Its protein product is CASSLSASGSSYEQYF.

This clone turned up a few times. The V call is TRBV5-1, the J call TRBJ1-2; TRBD1 might be the D (5 bases). Per the germline V gene, CDR1 is SGHRS and CDR2 is YFSETQ. This CDR3 is 15 amino acids long. V was cut by 0 bases and J by 8 bases, with 17 bases left in between. The CDR3 here is CASSLEGVPGYGYTF. As DNA, the CDR3 is TGCGCCAGCAGCTTGGAAGGGGTTCCCGGGTACGGCTACACCTTC. The whole variable domain, remainder taken from reference TRBV5-1 and TRBJ1-2, is KAGVTQTPRYLIKTRGQQVTLSCSPISGHRSVSWYQQTPGQGLQFLFEYFSETQRNKGNFPGRFSGRQFSNSRSEMNVSTLELGDSALYLCASSLEGVPGYGYTFGSGTRLTVV.

The CDR3 DNA reads TGTGCCATCAGTGATAGGGGGGGCTCCTACGAGCAGTACTTC. Translation gives CAISDRGGSYEQYF. This rearrangement joins TRBV10-3 to TRBJ2-7; weak D call: TRBD2 (7 bases). Deletions cut 3 bases from V and 0 bases from J, with 9 bases between. CDR1 and CDR2 (germline): ENHRY, SYGVKD. The CDR3 consists of 14 residues.

The chain couples TRBV5-1 to TRBJ1-1; D might be TRBD1 (5 bases). Germline V CDR1 and CDR2: SGHRS, YFSETQ. V was cut by 1 base and J by 1 base, with 14 bases left in between. The CDR3 runs to 16 residues. CDR3 nucleotides: TGCGCCAGCAGCTTGCAGGGCCCGTGGGCGAACACTGAAGCTTTCTTT. It translates to CASSLQGPWANTEAFF.